The rows below give T cell receptor beta chains drawn from one sample of a study of shared clonotypes between healthy human individuals. TCRdb keeps only in-frame clones here, not all; method: immunoSEQ multiplex PCR. The sample contains around 1.9 million clones, under 95% of which appear only once. The sample comprised naive CD8+ T cells from PBMCs. The receptors were sampled from a young man in good health. Some clones in this sample may be carry-over from other donors' samples. CDR3s include the opening cysteine and the closing phenylalanine or tryptophan. Fields, in order: V gene, J gene, clone size, D gene, CDR3 DNA, CDR3 protein. A D gene is named only where the DNA matches it firmly. Rows give clone size only sometimes, using once, few, many, or a class for an expanded clone.

v_call: TRBV27; j_call: TRBJ2-5; clone_size: NA; d_call: NA; cdr3_nt: TGTGCCAGCGGACCGCAAGAGACCCAGTACTTC; cdr3_aa: CASGPQETQYF
v_call: TRBV5-4; j_call: TRBJ2-7; clone_size: once; d_call: NA; cdr3_nt: TGTGCCAGCAGCCCGGGTGGGCAGGCCTACGAGCAGTACTTC; cdr3_aa: CASSPGGQAYEQYF
v_call: TRBV27; j_call: TRBJ1-2; clone_size: NA; d_call: TRBD1; cdr3_nt: TGTGCCAGCAACGTGGACAGGCCGCCTAACTATGGCTACACCTTC; cdr3_aa: CASNVDRPPNYGYTF
v_call: TRBV27; j_call: TRBJ2-1; clone_size: NA; d_call: TRBD2; cdr3_nt: TGTGCCAGCAGCCTCCGACTAGCGAAATACAATGAGCAGTTCTTC; cdr3_aa: CASSLRLAKYNEQFF
v_call: TRBV28; j_call: TRBJ2-3; clone_size: once; d_call: TRBD2; cdr3_nt: TGTGCCAGCAGTTTATTGGCTAGCGGGAGCACAGATACGCAGTATTTT; cdr3_aa: CASSLLASGSTDTQYF
v_call: TRBV29-1; j_call: TRBJ1-5; clone_size: NA; d_call: TRBD1; cdr3_nt: TGCAGCGTGGGACAGGGGCAACAGCCCCAGCATTTT; cdr3_aa: CSVGQGQQPQHF
v_call: TRBV7-9; j_call: TRBJ1-5; clone_size: once; d_call: NA; cdr3_nt: TGTGCCAGCAGCTTAACAGGGCCTGGTCAGCCCCAGCATTTT; cdr3_aa: CASSLTGPGQPQHF
v_call: TRBV4-1; j_call: TRBJ1-1; clone_size: few; d_call: NA; cdr3_nt: TGCGCCAGCAGCCAGGGGTCTGAAGCTTTCTTT; cdr3_aa: CASSQGSEAFF
v_call: TRBV7-2; j_call: TRBJ2-5; clone_size: NA; d_call: TRBD1; cdr3_nt: TGTGCCAGCAGTGCCTGGGACAGGGAAGAGACCCAGTACTTC; cdr3_aa: CASSAWDREETQYF
v_call: TRBV6-5; j_call: TRBJ2-7; clone_size: NA; d_call: NA; cdr3_nt: TGTGCCAGCAGTTACTCAGCCAGGGGCGAGCAGTACTTC; cdr3_aa: CASSYSARGEQYF
v_call: TRBV28; j_call: TRBJ2-3; clone_size: NA; d_call: TRBD2; cdr3_nt: TGTGCCAGCAGCAAAATAGCGGGAGGTAGCACAGATACGCAGTATTTT; cdr3_aa: CASSKIAGGSTDTQYF
v_call: TRBV7-9; j_call: TRBJ1-5; clone_size: NA; d_call: TRBD1; cdr3_nt: TGTGCCAGCAGCTTGGACAGGGGCCAGCCCCAGCATTTT; cdr3_aa: CASSLDRGQPQHF
v_call: TRBV28; j_call: TRBJ2-7; clone_size: NA; d_call: NA; cdr3_nt: TGTGCCAGCAGCTCTGTCTGGGCGGTTGTCTACGAGCAGTACTTC; cdr3_aa: CASSSVWAVVYEQYF
v_call: TRBV7-9; j_call: TRBJ1-2; clone_size: NA; d_call: NA; cdr3_nt: TGTGCCAGCAGCCCACTAACTATCGATAACTATGGCTACACCTTC; cdr3_aa: CASSPLTIDNYGYTF
v_call: TRBV4-3; j_call: TRBJ1-2; clone_size: NA; d_call: NA; cdr3_nt: TGCGCCAGCAGCCATGAACAACGGGCGACTTACTATGGCTACACCTTC; cdr3_aa: CASSHEQRATYYGYTF
v_call: TRBV27; j_call: TRBJ2-3; clone_size: NA; d_call: NA; cdr3_nt: TGTGCCAGCAGTTTAATGCGGGGCACAGATACGCAGTATTTT; cdr3_aa: CASSLMRGTDTQYF
v_call: TRBV18; j_call: TRBJ2-7; clone_size: NA; d_call: NA; cdr3_nt: TGTGCCAGCTCACTAGGTTTCCCCTACGAGCAGTACTTC; cdr3_aa: CASSLGFPYEQYF
v_call: TRBV7-9; j_call: TRBJ2-7; clone_size: NA; d_call: NA; cdr3_nt: TGTGCCAGCGGGCTAGCAGATCCCTACGAGCAGTACTTC; cdr3_aa: CASGLADPYEQYF
v_call: TRBV5-1; j_call: TRBJ2-1; clone_size: NA; d_call: TRBD2; cdr3_nt: TGCGCCAGCATGGGATCCCTAGCGGGACTTTACAATGAGCAGTTCTTC; cdr3_aa: CASMGSLAGLYNEQFF
v_call: TRBV19; j_call: TRBJ2-2; clone_size: NA; d_call: TRBD2; cdr3_nt: TGTGCCAGTAGTAGAGGACTAGCGGGAGGGCCTGTGGGGGAGCTGTTTTTT; cdr3_aa: CASSRGLAGGPVGELFF
v_call: TRBV28; j_call: TRBJ2-3; clone_size: NA; d_call: NA; cdr3_nt: TGTGCCAGCAGCGCGAGCCTAGGGTGGGAGAGGGCAGATACGCAGTATTTT; cdr3_aa: CASSASLGWERADTQYF
v_call: TRBV9; j_call: TRBJ2-7; clone_size: NA; d_call: TRBD2; cdr3_nt: TGTGCCAGCAGCGCGGGACTAGCAATTACAGACGAGCAGTACTTC; cdr3_aa: CASSAGLAITDEQYF
v_call: TRBV4-1; j_call: TRBJ1-4; clone_size: NA; d_call: TRBD1; cdr3_nt: TGCGCCAGCAGCCACACGGTCCTTGGACAGGTGAATGAAAAACTGTTTTTT; cdr3_aa: CASSHTVLGQVNEKLFF
v_call: TRBV29-1; j_call: TRBJ2-7; clone_size: NA; d_call: NA; cdr3_nt: TGCAGCGTTCTCCGAGGTGACGAGCAGTACTTC; cdr3_aa: CSVLRGDEQYF
v_call: TRBV9; j_call: TRBJ1-3; clone_size: NA; d_call: NA; cdr3_nt: TGTGCCAGCAGCCCGGGGAGGCCCGGAAACACCATATATTTT; cdr3_aa: CASSPGRPGNTIYF
v_call: TRBV2; j_call: TRBJ2-1; clone_size: NA; d_call: NA; cdr3_nt: TGTGCCAGCAGTGGGTGGGCCAGCTCCTACAATGAGCAGTTCTTC; cdr3_aa: CASSGWASSYNEQFF
v_call: TRBV18; j_call: TRBJ2-1; clone_size: NA; d_call: NA; cdr3_nt: TGTGCCAGCTCACCACCGGGAGTTGGGGGGCGGAATGAGCAGTTCTTC; cdr3_aa: CASSPPGVGGRNEQFF
v_call: TRBV27; j_call: TRBJ2-2; clone_size: NA; d_call: NA; cdr3_nt: TGTGCCAGCAGCTCTGCCGGGGAGCTGTTTTTT; cdr3_aa: CASSSAGELFF
v_call: TRBV6-9; j_call: TRBJ2-3; clone_size: NA; d_call: TRBD2; cdr3_nt: TGTGCCAGCAGCGGTCCAATCACTCTTAGGGAGGGCAGCGCAGATACGCAGTATTTT; cdr3_aa: CASSGPITLREGSADTQYF
v_call: TRBV4-2; j_call: TRBJ2-7; clone_size: NA; d_call: TRBD2; cdr3_nt: TGTGCCAGCAGCGACAAAGCGGGAGGGCCTTACGAGCAGTACTTC; cdr3_aa: CASSDKAGGPYEQYF
v_call: TRBV15; j_call: TRBJ2-2; clone_size: NA; d_call: NA; cdr3_nt: TGTGCCACCAGCAGAGATCACGGGGCGGGGGAGCTGTTTTTT; cdr3_aa: CATSRDHGAGELFF
v_call: TRBV4-3; j_call: TRBJ1-5; clone_size: NA; d_call: NA; cdr3_nt: TGCGCCAGCAGCCAAGAGTTCCCTCCCAATCAGCCCCAGCATTTT; cdr3_aa: CASSQEFPPNQPQHF